The present T cell receptor (beta chain) was sequenced within a study of Graves' ophthalmopathy and Graves' hyperthyroidism. Study-level points and caveats: Blood also contained most of the expanded thyroid clonotypes above 0.001 frequency. Ophthalmopathy progression prediction by the model yielded a sensitivity of approximately 71% and a specificity of nearly 75%. With less than 90% sensitivity and roughly 80% specificity, a 13-signature model separated ophthalmopathy from stable hyperthyroidism.

Germline values: CDR1 SGHDN, CDR2 FVKESK. CDR3 length: 18 residues. Trimming removed 4 bases from V and 4 bases from J, with 22 bases in between. The TCR beta CDR3 regions underwent amplification from RNA transcripts. HTBI primers were employed in first-round RT-PCR, then a second-round multiplex PCR followed. From the multiplex PCR reads, TCRdb called clonotypes with MiXCR, one entry per CDR3 protein. The sample consists of around 340,000 distinct CDR3 sequences, roughly 17% of them appearing once. This clonotype was picked up many times. Its antigen is still unknown. The sequenced sample consisted of peripheral blood. The origin of this receptor is an adult man with Graves' ophthalmopathy. This rearrangement joins TRBV14 to TRBJ2-2; D perhaps matches TRBD2 (6 bases). The CDR3 spells CASSPIGRDPGGTGELFF. CDR3 coding DNA: TGTGCCAGCAGCCCTATAGGGCGGGACCCCGGCGGCACCGGGGAGCTGTTTTTT. The full variable domain, rest sourced from reference TRBV14 and TRBJ2-2, is EAGVTQFPSHSVIEKGQTVTLRCDPISGHDNLYWYRRVMGKEIKFLLHFVKESKQDESGMPNNRFLAERTGGTYSTLKVQPAELEDSGVYFCASSPIGRDPGGTGELFFGEGSRLTVL.